This TCR beta chain was sequenced in a study of CD8+CD57+ T cells in acquired aplastic anemia. Study-level results: Twenty-nine sequences, all CD8+ CDR3, were shared between patients and controls.

TCR beta VDJ combinations and CDR3 sequences were profiled from genomic DNA. TCRdb used MiXCR to reprocess the reads, holding one entry per CDR3 protein. The profile covers hundreds of thousands of distinct CDR3 sequences, with 60% to 80% appearing a single time and 4% taken by the ten largest. Details on this clonotype: Its target is not known.

The receptor was isolated from a human donor in good health, serving as a control. The sample was sorted CD4+, CD8+, or CD8+CD57+ T cells (not recorded which) from PBMCs.

CDR3 sequence: CASSRALPATQYF. The CDR3 DNA reads TGTGCCAGCAGTCGAGCACTCCCAGCTACGCAGTATTTT. This chain joins TRBV7-2 and TRBJ2-3, with D uncertain. V lost 6 bases and J lost 8, with 15 bases in between. Germline loops: CDR1 SGHTA, CDR2 FQGNSA. This CDR3 region has 13 residues.